A single sample gave rise to the 18 T cell receptor beta chains below, sequenced in a study of PD-L1 blockade in urothelial cancer (TCRdb year 2017). The sample's time point, from its label and the paper: pretreatment peripheral blood. Library construction relied on the immunoSEQ multiplex PCR assay. Held by TCRdb, this immuneACCESS table contains in-frame sequences only and omits some clones. Under half of the omission traces to an unresolved V gene where checked; the cause of the rest is unknown. The sample records 30,000 to 50,000 clones, approximately 93% of which are singletons. Approximately 11% of the sample lies in the top ten. Specimen: PBMCs, collected around atezolizumab (anti-PD-L1) treatment. The source is a woman aged 60-70 years with urothelial cancer.

This chain uses TRBV5-1 with TRBJ2-7; no reliable D call. In germline, CDR1 is SGHRS, CDR2 YFSETQ. V dropped 0 bases and J dropped 6 bases, with 22 bases sitting between them. CDR3 size: 17 residues. CDR3 in DNA: TGCGCCAGCAGCTTGGGGGCCGGTCCCCCCGGATTTATCGAGCAGTACTTC. It yields the protein CASSLGAGPPGFIEQYF.

The CDR3 loop reads CASSWSGQGSYTEAFF. CDR3 in DNA: TGTGCCAGCAGCTGGAGTGGACAGGGGAGTTACACTGAAGCTTTCTTT. The chain employs TRBV11-2 and TRBJ1-1, with TRBD1 matching 9 bases. There are 16 residues in the CDR3. CDR1 is SGHAT and CDR2 is FQNNGV in the germline V gene. V shed 4 bases, J shed 3 bases, and the junction held 9 bases outside the gene matches.

A single count supports this clone. The chain employs TRBV11-1 and TRBJ2-1; TRBD2 matches at 9 bases. The CDR3 spans 15 residues. CDR1 SGHAT and CDR2 FQDESV come from the germline V gene (reference sequence). V lost 2 bases, J lost 2 bases, and 1 base stayed unmatched. CDR3 in amino acids: CASSLRLAAYNEQFF. CDR3 sequence (DNA): TGTGCCAGCAGCTTAAGACTAGCGGCCTACAATGAGCAGTTCTTC.

The V and J genes are TRBV6-1 and TRBJ2-3; 8 nucleotides agree with TRBD1. The CDR3 is 15 amino acids. Germline lookup yields CDR1 MNHNS and CDR2 SASEGT. With V trimmed by 1 base and J by 2 bases, 2 bases remained unmatched. The CDR3: CASSEGTGITDTQYF. CDR3 bases: TGTGCCAGCAGTGAAGGGACAGGGATCACAGATACGCAGTATTTT.

Comments on this clone: The junction differs from germline at one of its ends, possibly a read error. V usage is TRBV6-1 and J usage is TRBJ2-5; TRBD1 aligns across 7 bases. The CDR3 is 15 residues long. Germline V gene sequence: CDR1 MNHNS, CDR2 SASEGT. For the CDR3, the DNA is TGTGCCAGCAGGGAAGGCCACAGGGGAGAAGAGACCCAGTACTTC. This sequence encodes CASREGHRGEETQYF.

This chain joins TRBV19 and TRBJ2-7; D unresolved. The CDR3 is 13 amino acids. Trimming shortened V by 0 bases and J by 4 bases, and 7 bases separated the two germline ends. In germline, CDR1 is LNHDA, CDR2 SQIVND (reference sequence). This chain's CDR3 is CASSIEERYEQYF. The CDR3 coding sequence is TGTGCCAGTAGTATAGAGGAGAGGTACGAGCAGTACTTC.

This clone has just one count. This rearrangement joins TRBV6-6 to TRBJ2-2; TRBD2 aligns across 7 bases. The CDR3 covers 16 residues. Per germline, CDR1 MNHNY and CDR2 SVGAGI (reference sequence). V shed 6 bases and J 1 base; nucleotides not matched to a gene: 8. In nucleotides, the CDR3 is TGTGCCAGCAGCCAGATGCTAGCGGTGAACACCGGGGAGCTGTTTTTT. The encoded protein is CASSQMLAVNTGELFF.

This clone was seen only once. The chain joins TRBV5-1 to TRBJ2-1; 13 nucleotides line up with TRBD2. The germline V gene encodes CDR1 SGHRS and CDR2 YFSETQ. The CDR3 is 15 amino acids. After removal of 6 bases from V and 9 bases from J, the junction contained 9 bases not matched to a gene. CDR3 nucleotides: TGCGCCAGCACCCTACTAGCGGGAGGGCCGGGTGAGCAGTTCTTC. Its translation: CASTLLAGGPGEQFF.

V is TRBV9 and J is TRBJ1-4, with D tentatively TRBD1 (6 bases). Trimming shortened V by 0 bases and J by 4 bases, and 10 bases separated the two germline ends. This CDR3 has 15 residues. Per germline, CDR1 SGDLS and CDR2 YYNGEE. The CDR3, as DNA: TGTGCCAGCAGCGTAGATGGACAGAATAATGAAAAACTGTTTTTT. Translating gives CASSVDGQNNEKLFF.

The V gene is TRBV11-2, the J gene TRBJ2-3, with D unclear. The V and J ends lost 5 bases and 2 bases respectively, with 14 bases between them. Germline V gives CDR1 SGHAT, CDR2 FQNNGV. The CDR3 runs 15 residues. Here the CDR3 reads CASSLPGSLTDTQYF. The CDR3 DNA reads TGTGCCAGCAGCCTCCCCGGGTCTCTCACAGATACGCAGTATTTT.

The V gene is TRBV28, the J gene TRBJ2-7; possible D gene TRBD2, 5 bases. The V and J ends lost 4 bases and 4 bases respectively, with 23 bases between them. The germline V gene has CDR1 MDHEN and CDR2 SYDVKM. The CDR3 spans 17 residues. Here the CDR3 reads CASSYPSPTRDNYEQYF. In DNA form, the CDR3 reads TGTGCCAGCAGTTACCCAAGCCCCACCCGGGATAATTACGAGCAGTACTTC.

This rearrangement joins TRBV4-1 to TRBJ2-3, with D perhaps matching TRBD2 (6 bases). The CDR3 consists of 16 residues. Germline CDR1 MGHRA, CDR2 YSYEKL. Trimming took off 0 bases at V and 1 base at J, with 11 bases between the two ends. CDR3 coding DNA: TGCGCCAGCAGCCAAGATGGGGTAGCGGGCACAGATACGCAGTATTTT. It translates to CASSQDGVAGTDTQYF.

The chain combines TRBV7-9 with TRBJ2-3; D call uncertain. The CDR3 spans 15 residues. Between the trimmed V and J ends, which lost 3 bases and 4 bases, there was a span of 14 bases. Germline CDR1 is SEHNR and CDR2 is FQNEAQ (reference sequence). The CDR3 DNA follows: TGTGCCAGCAGCTTGGTTTCAGGTAGTCCAGATACGCAGTATTTT. This encodes CASSLVSGSPDTQYF.

This clone has a handful of counts. The chain combines TRBV19 with TRBJ1-5; 7 bases line up with TRBD1. This CDR3 comprises 15 residues. Germline V CDR1 and CDR2: LNHDA, SQIVND (reference sequence). V lost 0 bases and J lost 4; bases outside the gene matches: 3. The CDR3 DNA reads as TGTGCCAGTAGTATAGACAGGGGGAGAAATCAGCCCCAGCATTTT. The encoded protein is CASSIDRGRNQPQHF.

This sequence joins TRBV30 and TRBJ2-7; 9 bases agree with TRBD1. V shed 3 bases, J shed 4 bases, and the junction held 4 bases outside the gene matches. Germline values: CDR1 GTSNPN, CDR2 SVGIG (reference sequence). The CDR3 runs 13 residues. The CDR3 region has the DNA TGTGCCTGGAGCCCGGACAGGGGATACGAGCAGTACTTC. Translating gives CAWSPDRGYEQYF.

This chain uses TRBV7-3 with TRBJ2-7; D is possibly TRBD2 (5 bases). CDR3 length: 15 amino acids. Germline V gives CDR1 SGHTA, CDR2 FQGTGA. V lost 5 bases and J lost 6, with 20 bases in between. The DNA of the CDR3 is TGTGCCAGCAGCGAGGGCGGTTTTGGGAAGGCCGAGCAGTACTTC. This translates into CASSEGGFGKAEQYF.

This clone was observed a single time. V gene TRBV10-3 combines with J gene TRBJ2-7, with a possible D match to TRBD1 (7 bases). The V gene's germline CDR1 is ENHRY and CDR2 SYGVKD. The CDR3 contains 14 residues. Trimming pared 4 bases from V and 0 bases from J, leaving 10 bases between. The chain's CDR3 is CAISGGDSSYEQYF. CDR3 DNA: TGTGCCATCAGTGGGGGGGACAGCTCCTACGAGCAGTACTTC.

The V gene is TRBV18, the J gene TRBJ2-7, with D possibly TRBD2 on 6 matching bases. Germline V gives CDR1 KGHSH, CDR2 LQKENI. The CDR3 extends over 14 amino acids. V lost 6 bases to trimming and J lost 2 bases, with 14 bases between them. CDR3: CASSAGTGAYEQYF. In DNA, the CDR3 is TGTGCCAGCTCGGCGGGAACAGGCGCCTACGAGCAGTACTTC.